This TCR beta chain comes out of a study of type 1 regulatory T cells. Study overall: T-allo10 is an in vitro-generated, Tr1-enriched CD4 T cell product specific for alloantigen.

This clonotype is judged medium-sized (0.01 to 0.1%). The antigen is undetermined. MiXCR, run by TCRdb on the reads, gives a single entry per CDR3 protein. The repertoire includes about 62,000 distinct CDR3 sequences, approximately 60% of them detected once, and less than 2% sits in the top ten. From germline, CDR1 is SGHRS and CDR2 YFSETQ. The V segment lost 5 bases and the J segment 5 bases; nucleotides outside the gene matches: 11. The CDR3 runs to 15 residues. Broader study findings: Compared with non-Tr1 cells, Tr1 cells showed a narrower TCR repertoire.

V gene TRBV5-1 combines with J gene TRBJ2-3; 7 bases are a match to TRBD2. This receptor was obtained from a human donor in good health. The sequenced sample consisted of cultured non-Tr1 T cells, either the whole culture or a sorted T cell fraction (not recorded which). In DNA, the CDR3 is TGCGCCAGCAGTGAAGGCGGGAGAGTTGGAGATACGCAGTATTTT. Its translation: CASSEGGRVGDTQYF.